The 13 T cell receptor beta chains below were found in one sample sequenced in a study of blood T cells in healthy people across ages. Primed by a sample-barcoded 5' primer and a J-beta primer mix, a second PCR proceeded for roughly 6 to 12 cycles. TCRdb used MiXCR to reprocess the 5' RACE reads, holding one entry per CDR3 protein. The table lists some 1.7 million distinct CDR3 sequences, about 30% of them singletons. Sequencing was done on a sample of blood. Source of these receptors: a woman younger than 45 in good health.

The rearrangement links TRBV28 to TRBJ1-1; 7 bases are a match to TRBD1. Germline CDR1 reads MDHEN; CDR2 reads SYDVKM. J gave up 7 bases and V 2 bases, and 4 bases lay outside the gene matches. The CDR3 runs 13 residues. The CDR3 DNA is TGTGCCAGCAGTTTAGGTCGACAGGGTGAAGCTTTCTTT. This encodes CASSLGRQGEAFF.

The chain combines TRBV30 with TRBJ2-7, with a weak D call TRBD1 (6 bases). This CDR3 has 16 residues. CDR1 and CDR2 from the germline V gene are GTSNPN and SVGIG (reference sequence). V dropped 0 bases and J dropped 2 bases, with 17 bases sitting between them. CDR3 sequence (DNA): TGTGCCTGGAGTGTACCTGCCGGGACACCCCCCTACGAGCAGTACTTC. Amino acids: CAWSVPAGTPPYEQYF.

The rearrangement links TRBV3-1 to TRBJ2-3; D unclear. The CDR3 totals 18 residues. With 1 base removed from V and 2 bases from J, the gap between germline ends came to 19 bases. The germline V gene encodes CDR1 LGHDT and CDR2 YNNKEL (reference sequence). The CDR3 here is CASSQVLGQTAPTDTQYF. The CDR3 bases are TGTGCCAGCAGCCAAGTATTAGGCCAAACTGCCCCCACAGATACGCAGTATTTT.

On this clonotype: One end of the junction does not line up with germline, which may come from a read error. The chain carries TRBV6-1 and TRBJ2-1; the D gene could be TRBD1 or TRBD2 (5 bases each). The CDR3 spans 13 residues. The V gene's germline CDR1 is MNHNS and CDR2 SASEGT. CDR3 residues: CAGSIGTDRKQFF. For the CDR3, the DNA is TGTGCCGGCAGTATAGGGACGGATAGAAAGCAGTTCTTC.

This clonotype was observed at least ten times. This chain connects TRBV20-1 to TRBJ2-1, with D possibly matching TRBD2 (5 bases). CDR1 is DFQATT and CDR2 is SNEGSKA in the germline V gene (reference sequence). Deletions cut 4 bases from V and 8 bases from J, with 12 bases between. This CDR3 has 12 amino acids. CDR3 in DNA: TGCAGTGCTATAAAGCAGAGGGATGAGCAGTTCTTC. It encodes CSAIKQRDEQFF.

This clonotype has a handful of counts. The rearrangement links TRBV6-5 to TRBJ2-3; D not certain. Trimming took 0 bases from V and 2 from J, leaving 15 bases between them. The CDR3 is 17 amino acids. Germline V gene data show CDR1 as MNHEY and CDR2 as SVGAGI. CDR3 DNA: TGTGCCAGCAGTTACTCCATTTTAACATCGCTCACAGATACGCAGTATTTT. This gives the protein CASSYSILTSLTDTQYF.

V and J are TRBV2 and TRBJ2-7; possible D gene TRBD2, 6 bases. There are 11 residues in the CDR3. V lost 8 bases and J lost 6, with 11 bases in between. Germline V gene data show CDR1 as SNHLY and CDR2 as FYNNEI. CDR3: CASPLGGEQYF. As DNA, the CDR3 is TGTGCCAGCCCCCTCGGGGGCGAGCAGTACTTC.

As for this clonotype: An end of the junction differs from the germline gene, which may be a read error. V and J are TRBV14 and TRBJ2-7; D is ambiguous. This CDR3 region has 12 residues. Germline V gene lookup returns CDR1 SGHDN and CDR2 FVKESK. CDR3 in amino acids: CACSQLPYEQYF. The CDR3 DNA sequence: TGTGCCTGCAGCCAGTTACCCTACGAGCAGTACTTC.

V and J are TRBV7-9 and TRBJ2-1; no clear D. This CDR3 is built from 16 residues. Germline CDR1 and CDR2: SEHNR and FQNEAQ (reference sequence). V was clipped by 6 bases and J by 5 bases, with 20 bases between them. The CDR3 nucleotides are TGTGCCAGCAGTCGAGGCCCGTCTCGAAGCCACAATGAGCAGTTCTTC. Its protein product is CASSRGPSRSHNEQFF.

The chain is built from TRBV6-6 and TRBJ1-2, with D tentatively TRBD1 (6 bases). Per the germline V gene, CDR1 is MNHNY and CDR2 is SVGAGI (reference sequence). Trimming pared 5 bases from V and 4 bases from J, leaving 14 bases between. The CDR3 totals 14 residues. CDR3 region: CASSRDGGGYGYTF. The CDR3 coding sequence is TGTGCCAGCAGTCGGGACGGAGGGGGCTATGGCTACACCTTC.

V gene TRBV3-1 combines with J gene TRBJ2-5; weak D call: TRBD2 (6 bases). Trimming cost V 5 bases and J 4 bases, with 14 bases left between them. Looked up from germline, CDR1 is LGHDT and CDR2 is YNNKEL (reference sequence). The CDR3 consists of 14 residues. The CDR3 nucleotides are TGTGCCAGCAGCACCGGCGCGGGGCGAGAGACCCAGTACTTC. It encodes CASSTGAGRETQYF.

This clonotype has just a few counts. In nucleotides, the CDR3 is TGTGCCAGCAGCTTGGAAAGCGACGGGAACAATGAGCAGTTCTTC. This gives the protein CASSLESDGNNEQFF. The rearrangement links TRBV5-5 to TRBJ2-1; possible D gene TRBD2, 5 bases. Per the germline V gene, CDR1 is SGHKS and CDR2 is YYEKEE (reference sequence). The CDR3 loop spans 15 amino acids. V gave up 0 bases and J gave up 5 bases, with 12 bases separating them.

This clonotype showed up many times. This rearrangement joins TRBV7-6 to TRBJ2-7; D not resolved. Germline V CDR1 and CDR2: SGHVS, FNYEAQ. V lost 2 bases and J lost 5, with 16 bases in between. CDR3 length: 15 amino acids. The CDR3 here is CASSLTLGTVHEQYF. The CDR3 DNA reads as TGTGCCAGCAGCTTAACGCTTGGAACAGTACACGAGCAGTACTTC.